This record covers a single TCR beta chain. V was clipped by 2 bases and J by 9 bases, with 23 bases between them. The germline V gene has CDR1 GTSNPN and CDR2 SVGIG (reference sequence). The CDR3 sequence is 17 residues long. The data were taken from a study of blood T cell repertoires in COVID-19. Whole-study context: Samples of COVID-19 (acute and convalescent) were obtained from the United States, Italy and Spain. The cDNA or gDNA used as material had been derived from T cells, B-cell-depleted T cells, or PBMCs.

Original methodology: Researchers report that nucleated cell counts were estimated from reference gene primer amplification. Here immunoSEQ multiplex PCR was the method, and the copy in TCRdb shows in-frame clones only, minus some. From that table come the V and J calls and clone size; the DNA was used to work out D and trimming. The sample holds roughly 250,000 clones, 65% to 85% seen once. This receptor was obtained from a woman aged 40 to 50 with active or convalescent COVID-19. Sequenced input: peripheral blood. V and J are TRBV30 and TRBJ1-6; D is possibly TRBD1 (5 bases). For the CDR3, the DNA is TGTGCCTGGAGTAAGGTCTGGGGCTTTCAGGATGGTTCACCCCTCCACTTT. It codes for CAWSKVWGFQDGSPLHF.